Below, one TCR beta chain is given with its context. Its target is not known. The record originates from a study of T cell responses to AZD1222 COVID-19 vaccine. Study results and limitations: Spike-specific TCR breadth and depth rose after two AZD1222 doses.

Germline V gene lookup returns CDR1 SNHLY and CDR2 FYNNEI. With 6 bases removed from V and 7 bases from J, the gap between germline ends came to 10 bases. This CDR3 contains 12 residues. Clones were read by immunoSEQ multiplex PCR, and TCRdb kept only the in-frame ones, dropping some. Found here are 120,000 to 150,000 clones, just over 85% of them singletons; the top ten hold about 5.4%. This receptor was taken from an adult who received the AZD1222 COVID-19 vaccine. The chain employs TRBV2 and TRBJ1-5; unclear D gene. Sequenced material: peripheral blood, taken 28 days after the second AZD1222 dose. The DNA of the CDR3 is TGTGCCAGCAGCCGTATAATACAGCCCCAGCATTTT. Its translation is CASSRIIQPQHF. The full variable domain, its missing parts supplied by reference TRBV2 and TRBJ1-5, is EPEVTQTPSHQVTQMGQEVILRCVPISNHLYFYWYRQILGQKVEFLVSFYNNEISEKSEIFDDQFSVERPDGSNFTLKIRSTKLEDSAMYFCASSRIIQPQHFGDGTRLSIL.